One and the same sample provided the 16 T cell receptor beta chains below, sequenced in a study of beta chain features in type 1 diabetes. Findings of the study overall: The study found moderately but significantly shorter TCRB CDR3s in all four CD4+ subsets of Type 1 diabetes patients.

The antigens these receptors bind are not known. TCRB transcripts that were expressed got sequenced, as all of the isolated RNA had been reverse transcribed. Some clones are missing from TCRdb's copy, which holds only in-frame ones; the method was immunoSEQ multiplex PCR. The repertoire includes approximately 730,000 clones, 13% of them detected once, and less than 0.025% sits in the top ten. Sequenced: naive CD4+ T cells from blood. Receptors were obtained from a man between 18 and 29 years old with type 1 diabetes.

The CDR3 nucleotides are TGTGCCAGTAGTACCTCAGGGTTTGGAGGGACCCAGTACTTC. Translating gives CASSTSGFGGTQYF. V and J are TRBV19 and TRBJ2-5, with D perhaps given as TRBD1 or TRBD2 (5 bases each). Per germline, CDR1 LNHDA and CDR2 SQIVND (reference sequence). The CDR3 runs to 14 residues. V was trimmed by 4 bases and J by 7 bases, leaving 16 bases between them.

This clone has only a few counts. This chain's CDR3 is CASSPGQDYGYTF. For the CDR3, the DNA is TGTGCCAGCAGCCCGGGACAGGACTATGGCTACACCTTC. J is TRBJ1-2 and V is TRBV5-6, with 8 bases fitting TRBD1. The CDR3 consists of 13 residues. Germline CDR1 is SGHDT and CDR2 is YYEEEE. The J segment lost 3 bases and the V segment lost 4 bases, leaving 2 bases of the junction unmatched.

This clone was picked up a small number of times. This chain uses TRBV11-3 with TRBJ2-1, with TRBD1 as a possible D gene (6 bases). V lost 1 base and J 6 bases, leaving 10 bases between the germline ends. The CDR3 is 14 amino acids. From germline, CDR1 is SGHNT and CDR2 YENEEA. The CDR3 DNA follows: TGTGCCAGCAGCTTAGGGACAGAGTTCAATGAGCAGTTCTTC. It codes for CASSLGTEFNEQFF.

V and J are TRBV30 and TRBJ2-7; 9 bases fit TRBD1. From germline, CDR1 is GTSNPN and CDR2 SVGIG (reference sequence). This CDR3 spans 13 amino acids. V lost 2 bases and J lost 6; bases outside the gene matches: 5. The CDR3 sequence: CAWSPGQGGEQYF. Here the CDR3 DNA reads TGTGCCTGGAGTCCGGGACAGGGAGGCGAGCAGTACTTC.

This clone was picked up a small number of times. V usage is TRBV21-1 and J usage is TRBJ1-3. TRBV21-1 is a pseudogene locus. The CDR3 loop spans 15 amino acids. CDR3 coding DNA: TGTGCCAGCAGCCCTCGACCCCCCTCTGGAAACACCATATATTTT. Translated, it gives CASSPRPPSGNTIYF.

V gene TRBV9 combines with J gene TRBJ2-5; 13 positions agree with TRBD2. This CDR3 region has 16 residues. Trimming took 4 bases from V and 2 from J; bases not matched to a gene: 5. Germline assignment: CDR1 SGDLS and CDR2 YYNGEE. CDR3 amino acids: CASSPGGLAGQETQYF. CDR3 DNA: TGTGCCAGCAGCCCGGGGGGACTAGCGGGACAAGAGACCCAGTACTTC.

This clone occurred a few times. The chain combines TRBV7-3 with TRBJ1-1; 7 positions match TRBD1. The CDR3 is made up of 15 amino acids. Losses at the gene ends were 5 bases for V and 5 bases for J; bases not matched to a gene: 11. Germline V gene lookup returns CDR1 SGHTA and CDR2 FQGTGA. CDR3 region: CASSPSQGVRTEAFF. In DNA, the CDR3 is TGTGCCAGCAGCCCCTCCCAGGGGGTGAGGACTGAAGCTTTCTTT.

This clone showed up just a few times. The chain carries TRBV19 and TRBJ2-1; possible D gene TRBD2, 6 bases. CDR3 size: 16 residues. Germline V gene sequence: CDR1 LNHDA, CDR2 SQIVND (reference sequence). Trimming left V 1 base short and J 2 bases short, with 12 bases between. Here the CDR3 DNA reads TGTGCCAGTAGTATAGGGAGGGGCAAGACCTACAATGAGCAGTTCTTC. Translated, it gives CASSIGRGKTYNEQFF.

The rearrangement uses TRBV9 and TRBJ2-5; D is tentatively TRBD1 or TRBD2 (6 bases each). This CDR3 comprises 15 residues. V gave up 4 bases and J gave up 2 bases, with 15 bases separating them. In germline, CDR1 is SGDLS, CDR2 YYNGEE. The CDR3 coding sequence is TGTGCCAGCAGCCGAGGGGGGTCCCTTCAAGAGACCCAGTACTTC. Translated, it gives CASSRGGSLQETQYF.

This rearrangement joins TRBV4-1 to TRBJ2-6, with no clear D. The CDR3 sequence is 16 residues long. The germline V and J ends were trimmed by 1 base and 2 bases, with 9 bases remaining between them. Germline CDR1 and CDR2: MGHRA and YSYEKL. CDR3 protein: CASSQVERTGANVLTF. The CDR3 DNA is TGCGCCAGCAGCCAAGTTGAAAGGACTGGGGCCAACGTCCTGACTTTC.

The V and J genes are TRBV5-1 and TRBJ2-7; 9 bases are shared with TRBD2. CDR3 length equals 15 residues. V shed 1 base, J shed 3 bases, and the junction held 5 bases outside the gene matches. Germline lookup yields CDR1 SGHRS and CDR2 YFSETQ. The CDR3 sequence: CASSLTLAGSYEQYF. CDR3 coding DNA: TGCGCCAGCAGCTTGACGCTAGCGGGGAGCTACGAGCAGTACTTC. Full variable domain (remainder filled in from reference TRBV5-1 and TRBJ2-7): KAGVTQTPRYLIKTRGQQVTLSCSPISGHRSVSWYQQTPGQGLQFLFEYFSETQRNKGNFPGRFSGRQFSNSRSEMNVSTLELGDSALYLCASSLTLAGSYEQYFGPGTRLTVT.

This clone was recorded a few times. The chain recombines TRBV30 with TRBJ2-7; a weak D match, TRBD1 (5 bases). Trimming shortened V by 0 bases and J by 5 bases, and 14 bases separated the two germline ends. The germline gives CDR1 GTSNPN, CDR2 SVGIG (reference sequence). This CDR3 spans 14 amino acids. The CDR3 coding sequence is TGTGCCTGGAGTGTATTTACAGGTCCCGACGAGCAGTACTTC. Residues: CAWSVFTGPDEQYF.

The CDR3 here is CASSGDRAIGDTQYF. In nucleotides, the CDR3 is TGTGCCAGCAGCGGCGACAGGGCCATAGGGGATACGCAGTATTTT. V gene TRBV9 combines with J gene TRBJ2-3, with TRBD1 matching over 7 bases. CDR3 length: 15 residues. CDR1 and CDR2 from the germline V gene are SGDLS and YYNGEE. V gave up 3 bases and J gave up 6 bases; unmatched junction bases: 10.

CDR3 nucleotides: TGCAGCGTTGAAGCAGTAGGGCTGAACACTGAAGCTTTCTTT. Protein product: CSVEAVGLNTEAFF. This sequence joins TRBV29-1 and TRBJ1-1; D uncertain. Trimming cost V 1 base and J 0 bases, with 9 bases left between them. Germline CDR1 is SQVTM and CDR2 is ANQGSEA. This CDR3 is built from 14 residues.

In this sample, this clone turned up a few times. The chain employs TRBV18 and TRBJ2-7; no clear D gene. The CDR3 spans 13 residues. The V and J ends lost 1 base and 3 bases respectively, with 7 bases between them. Germline V gene sequence: CDR1 KGHSH, CDR2 LQKENI. CDR3 DNA: TGTGCCAGCTCACCACGGGTGGTCTACGAGCAGTACTTC. This sequence encodes CASSPRVVYEQYF.

This clone has a handful of counts. The chain carries TRBV28 and TRBJ1-5; no clear D. This CDR3 contains 11 residues. Germline V gives CDR1 MDHEN, CDR2 SYDVKM. V lost 5 bases to trimming and J lost 10 bases, with 9 bases between them. The CDR3 sequence is CASSDIRPQHF. DNA of the CDR3: TGTGCCAGCAGTGATATCAGACCCCAGCATTTT.